A single sample is the source of the 7 T cell receptor beta chains below, sequenced in a study of blood T cell repertoires in COVID-19. Sequencing was performed with immunoSEQ multiplex PCR; in TCRdb, only in-frame clones are kept and a portion is missing. The sample yields about 200,000 clones, about 90% seen once. Sequenced: PBMCs or T cells enriched from blood (not recorded which). The source of these receptors is a woman aged 18-29 years who had recovered from COVID-19.

This rearrangement joins TRBV4-1 to TRBJ2-5; D possibly corresponds to TRBD1 (6 bases). This CDR3 has 14 amino acids. Germline assignment: CDR1 MGHRA and CDR2 YSYEKL. Trimming removed 3 bases from V and 4 bases from J, with 12 bases in between. The CDR3 loop is CASSHRGSRETQYF. The CDR3 coding sequence is TGCGCCAGCAGCCACAGGGGCTCCAGAGAGACCCAGTACTTC.

The chain recombines TRBV21-1 with TRBJ1-2; the table assigns TRBD1, which was not confirmed against the DNA. TRBV21-1 counts as a pseudogene. The CDR3 has 12 residues. The CDR3 coding sequence is TGTGCCAGCACCCTGGACAGGGTCGGCTACACCTTC. As protein: CASTLDRVGYTF.

Only a few counts were recorded for this clone. This chain connects TRBV7-2 to TRBJ2-5, with 10 bases fitting TRBD1. CDR3 length equals 15 residues. J lost 4 bases, V lost 3 bases, and 5 bases had no gene match. Germline assignment: CDR1 SGHTA and CDR2 FQGNSA. CDR3 sequence reads: CASSFRTGGGETQYF. The CDR3 DNA reads as TGTGCCAGCAGCTTCAGGACAGGGGGTGGAGAGACCCAGTACTTC.

This clone was counted once. This chain joins TRBV14 and TRBJ1-1; D is unresolved. CDR3 length equals 13 residues. Germline values: CDR1 SGHDN, CDR2 FVKESK. Trimming shortened V by 0 bases and J by 11 bases, and 13 bases separated the two germline ends. The CDR3 here is CASSQDLRVSAFF. As DNA, the CDR3 is TGTGCCAGCAGCCAAGATTTGAGGGTGTCGGCTTTCTTT.

The table lists this clone with a few counts. The CDR3 sequence: CASSMDRVVLNEKLFF. As DNA, the CDR3 is TGTGCCAGCAGCATGGACAGGGTAGTTTTAAATGAAAAACTGTTTTTT. The chain carries TRBV28 and TRBJ1-4, with 8 bases identical to TRBD1. The CDR3 covers 16 residues. The V segment lost 6 bases and the J segment 5 bases; nucleotides outside the gene matches: 11. Per germline, CDR1 MDHEN and CDR2 SYDVKM. Supplemented by reference TRBV28 and TRBJ1-4, the full variable domain reads DVKVTQSSRYLVKRTGEKVFLECVQDMDHENMFWYRQDPGLGLRLIYFSYDVKMKEKGDIPEGYSVSREKKERFSLILESASTNQTSMYLCASSMDRVVLNEKLFFGSGTQLSVL.

The V and J genes are TRBV30 and TRBJ1-2; D remains unclear. CDR1 GTSNPN and CDR2 SVGIG come from the germline V gene (reference sequence). V was trimmed by 0 bases and J by 6 bases, leaving 8 bases between them. This CDR3 region has 12 residues. The CDR3 reads CAWSVTDHGYTF. CDR3 coding DNA: TGTGCCTGGAGTGTAACAGATCATGGCTACACCTTC. Based on the CDR3 plus reference TRBV30 and TRBJ1-2, the full variable domain is SQTIHQWPATLVQPVGSPLSLECTVEGTSNPNLYWYRQAAGRGLQLLFYSVGIGQISSEVPQNLSASRPQDRQFILSSKKLLLSDSGFYLCAWSVTDHGYTFGSGTRLTVV.

The chain uses TRBV9 and TRBJ2-5; D is perhaps TRBD2 (5 bases). The length of the CDR3 is 16 residues. V shed 4 bases and J shed 4 bases, with 20 bases lying between them. CDR1 is SGDLS and CDR2 is YYNGEE in the germline V gene. The CDR3 nucleotides read TGTGCCAGCAGCTCCCCGGCGAGGACTGGAGGAGAGACCCAGTACTTC. Amino acid sequence: CASSSPARTGGETQYF.